This TCR beta chain was identified in a study of shared clonotypes between healthy human individuals. TCRdb's table, derived via immunoSEQ multiplex PCR, lists solely in-frame clones and lacks some. The sample shows roughly 500,000 clones, approximately 80% of them seen only once. CDR3 length: 13 amino acids. Germline V CDR1 and CDR2: KGHSH, LQKENI. Trimming took 4 bases from V and 4 from J, leaving 10 bases between them. Source material: PBMCs. The TCR was taken from a woman in her thirties or forties in good health. Some clones in this sample may be carry-over from other donors' samples. The chain is built from TRBV18 and TRBJ1-1; D unclear. The CDR3 loop reads CASSLGGSTEAFF. For the CDR3, the DNA is TGTGCCAGCTCACTGGGAGGAAGCACTGAAGCTTTCTTT.